This T cell receptor beta chain comes out of a study of blood T cell repertoires in COVID-19. Germline CDR1 reads MNHEY; CDR2 reads SVGEGT. Between the trimmed V and J ends, which lost 6 bases and 5 bases, there was a span of 23 bases. The length of the CDR3 is 16 residues. As originally analysed: Amplification from reference gene primers served as the basis for estimated nucleated cell counts. Profiled with immunoSEQ multiplex PCR; TCRdb holds only in-frame clones, not every one. V and J calls and clone size are given by that table; D and trimming were obtained from the DNA. The sample holds a few hundred thousand clones, 75% to 85% seen once. The table lists this clone with a count of one.

The sequencing sample was made of PBMCs or T cells enriched from blood (not recorded which). The sequence was obtained from a middle-aged woman with acute COVID-19. This chain joins TRBV6-2 or TRBV6-3 and TRBJ2-7; perhaps TRBD1 as D (5 bases). CDR3 sequence: CASSLQLQGTRNEQYF. The CDR3 DNA reads TGTGCCAGCAGCCTCCAACTCCAGGGTACGAGGAACGAGCAGTACTTC.